The clone carrying this T cell receptor beta chain appeared a single time. Per the authors' pipeline: Counts of nucleated cells, estimated from reference gene primer amplification, were obtained. The repertoire was sequenced with immunoSEQ multiplex PCR; TCRdb's copy has only in-frame clones and lacks some. The V and J calls and clone size are taken from that table; D and trimming were inferred from the DNA. Among about 130,000 clones listed, about 80% were seen once. These data are taken from a study of blood T cell repertoires in COVID-19. Across the study: Samples taken during acute and convalescent COVID-19 were collected in the United States, Italy and Spain. T cells, B-cell-depleted T cells, or PBMCs provided the cDNA or gDNA that served as material.

The CDR3 is 14 residues long. The ends were cut back, 5 bases at V and 5 bases at J, with 16 bases in the middle. Germline assignment: CDR1 MNHEY and CDR2 SVGAGI. The gene calls are TRBV6-5 and TRBJ2-7, with D maybe TRBD1 (6 bases). The receptor comes from a woman aged 45 to 65 with acute or convalescent COVID-19. The sequenced sample was peripheral blood. CDR3 DNA sequence: TGTGCCAGCAGTACTTTAGGGGGAAGGGACGAGCAGTACTTC. Protein: CASSTLGGRDEQYF.